This entry is about one TCR beta chain. Its antigen is still unknown. One entry per CDR3 protein, called by TCRdb with MiXCR from the reads. The table records about 570,000 distinct CDR3 sequences, about 39% of them present only once. From germline, CDR1 is SGHDN and CDR2 FVKESK. The CDR3 extends over 14 amino acids. Germline trimming cut 6 bases from V and 6 bases from J; bases unmatched to any gene: 7. The record originates from a study of T cell repertoires in cytomegalovirus infection. V gene TRBV14 combines with J gene TRBJ2-2; 7 bases are shared with TRBD1. Sequenced material: cultured PBMCs, taken from culture after CMV antigen stimulation. The source is a human donor in good health (CMV status not recorded). Some clones in this sample may be carry-over from other donors' samples. CDR3 bases: TGTGCCAGCAGTCATGACAGGGTCTCCGGGGAGCTGTTTTTT. Translating gives CASSHDRVSGELFF.